The sequence of this T cell receptor (beta chain) was determined in a study of blood T cell repertoires in COVID-19. Background on the study: The United States, Italy and Spain provided the acute and convalescent COVID-19 samples. T cells, B-cell-depleted T cells, or PBMCs supplied cDNA or gDNA.

V was cut by 0 bases and J by 3 bases, with 13 bases left in between. The CDR3 has 15 amino acids. Germline CDR1 and CDR2: SGHRS and YFSETQ. Per the authors' pipeline: Nucleated cell number was recorded as an estimate derived from reference gene primer amplification. The data were produced by immunoSEQ multiplex PCR, yet TCRdb's version contains in-frame clones alone and is incomplete. For V, J and clone size, that table is used; D and trimming come from the DNA. Of 300,000 to 400,000 clones in the sample, more than 75% were seen once. J is TRBJ2-7 and V is TRBV5-1; D might be TRBD2 (5 bases). This clonotype was obtained from a woman between 45 and 65 years old with active or convalescent COVID-19. The specimen was peripheral blood. CDR3 protein: CASSLEPDSDYEQYF. The CDR3 DNA reads TGCGCCAGCAGCTTGGAGCCGGATAGCGACTACGAGCAGTACTTC.